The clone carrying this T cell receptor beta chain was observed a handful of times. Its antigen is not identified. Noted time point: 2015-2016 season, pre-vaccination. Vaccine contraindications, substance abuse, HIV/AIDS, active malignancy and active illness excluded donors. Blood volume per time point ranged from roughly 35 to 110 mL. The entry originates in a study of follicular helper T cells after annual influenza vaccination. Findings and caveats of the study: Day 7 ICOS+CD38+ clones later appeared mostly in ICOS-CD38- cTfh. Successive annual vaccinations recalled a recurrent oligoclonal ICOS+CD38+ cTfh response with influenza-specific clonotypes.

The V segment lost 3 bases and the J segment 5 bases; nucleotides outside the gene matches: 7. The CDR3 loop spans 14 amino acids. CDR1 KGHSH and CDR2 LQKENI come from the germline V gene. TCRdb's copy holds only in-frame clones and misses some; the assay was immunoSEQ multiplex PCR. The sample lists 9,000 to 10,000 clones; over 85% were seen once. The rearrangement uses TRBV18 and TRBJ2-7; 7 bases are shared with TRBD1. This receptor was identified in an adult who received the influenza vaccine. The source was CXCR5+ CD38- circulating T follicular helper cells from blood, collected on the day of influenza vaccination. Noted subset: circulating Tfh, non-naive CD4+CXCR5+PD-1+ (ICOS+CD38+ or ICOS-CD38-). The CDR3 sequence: CASSPVTGNDEQYF. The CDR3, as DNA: TGTGCCAGCTCACCCGTGACAGGGAACGACGAGCAGTACTTC. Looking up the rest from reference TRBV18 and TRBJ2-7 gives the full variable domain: NAGVMQNPRHLVRRRGQEARLRCSPMKGHSHVYWYRQLPEEGLKFMVYLQKENIIDESGMPKERFSAEFPKEGPSILRIQQVVRGDSAAYFCASSPVTGNDEQYFGPGTRLTVT.